Presented here are 32 T cell receptor beta chains from one specimen sequenced in a study of OX40 agonist ivuxolimab in advanced cancers. Measured with immunoSEQ multiplex PCR; TCRdb has only the in-frame clones, and not every one. The data hold tens of thousands of clones, with 90% to 95% observed a single time. Sequences were derived from CD4+ or CD8+ T cells sorted from blood, sampled in a trial of the OX40 agonist ivuxolimab. The receptors stem from an adult with an advanced solid tumor such as melanoma, head and neck, liver or kidney cancer.

The CDR3 bases are TGTGCCAGCAGCTTAACGACTAGCGGGGGCTCCTACAATGAGCAGTTCTTC. This sequence encodes CASSLTTSGGSYNEQFF. The chain carries TRBV7-9 and TRBJ2-1; the match to TRBD2 covers 12 bases. Germline V gives CDR1 SEHNR, CDR2 FQNEAQ (reference sequence). This CDR3 comprises 17 residues. Trimming removed 2 bases from V and 0 bases from J; junction bases left unmatched: 2.

Only one count was recorded for this clone. CDR3 residues: CASSPADNEQFF. CDR3 in DNA: TGTGCCAGCTCACCGGCTGACAATGAGCAGTTCTTC. This sequence joins TRBV18 and TRBJ2-1; D unresolved. CDR3 size: 12 residues. Germline lookup yields CDR1 KGHSH and CDR2 LQKENI. The V gene lost 3 bases and the J gene lost 5 bases, with 5 bases spanning the gap. The whole variable domain, filled in from reference TRBV18 and TRBJ2-1, reads NAGVMQNPRHLVRRRGQEARLRCSPMKGHSHVYWYRQLPEEGLKFMVYLQKENIIDESGMPKERFSAEFPKEGPSILRIQQVVRGDSAAYFCASSPADNEQFFGPGTRLTVL.

The chain links TRBV7-9 to TRBJ1-1; D unclear. Trimming shortened V by 5 bases and J by 5 bases, and 12 bases separated the two germline ends. CDR3 size: 13 residues. The germline V gene has CDR1 SEHNR and CDR2 FQNEAQ (reference sequence). DNA of the CDR3: TGTGCCAGCAGCACTCAAAAAAATACTGAAGCTTTCTTT. It yields the protein CASSTQKNTEAFF.

This clone is a singleton in its sample. The rearrangement joins TRBV4-1 to TRBJ1-1; 7 bases are a match to TRBD1. There are 15 residues in the CDR3. V trimming: 4 bases; J trimming: 1 base; junction bases outside the gene matches: 6. The germline V gene encodes CDR1 MGHRA and CDR2 YSYEKL. The CDR3 loop reads CASSRGDRENTEAFF. Written as DNA, the CDR3 is TGCGCCAGCAGCCGGGGAGACAGGGAGAACACTGAAGCTTTCTTT.

This clone was counted once. The rearrangement links TRBV19 to TRBJ2-1; 7 bases line up with TRBD2. Trimming at V came to 8 bases and at J to 0 bases, leaving 4 bases not matched to a gene. This CDR3 spans 14 amino acids. Germline V gene data show CDR1 as LNHDA and CDR2 as SQIVND (reference sequence). CDR3 nucleotides: TGTGCCAGTTCAGCGGGACCCTCCTACAATGAGCAGTTCTTC. This codes for CASSAGPSYNEQFF.

The chain has TRBV2 and TRBJ1-5, with a possible D match to TRBD1 (5 bases). CDR1 and CDR2 (germline): SNHLY, FYNNEI. Deletions cut 6 bases from V and 0 bases from J, with 9 bases between. The CDR3 is 14 residues long. The CDR3 sequence: CASSVDSSNQPQHF. The CDR3 DNA reads TGTGCCAGCAGCGTTGACAGTAGCAATCAGCCCCAGCATTTT.

The V gene is TRBV5-4, the J gene TRBJ1-2, with TRBD1 matching 7 bases. J lost 2 bases, V lost 4 bases, and 2 bases had no gene match. This CDR3 has 13 amino acids. Germline CDR1 SGHNT, CDR2 YYREEE (reference sequence). The chain's CDR3 is CASSPTGNYGYTF. CDR3 DNA sequence: TGTGCCAGCAGCCCGACAGGGAACTATGGCTACACCTTC.

This clone has a single count. The CDR3 region has the DNA TGTGCCAGCAGCTCCCCGGGACAGTACTCTGGAAACACCATATATTTT. Protein sequence: CASSSPGQYSGNTIYF. V is TRBV7-9 and J is TRBJ1-3; 7 bases are shared with TRBD1. The length of the CDR3 is 16 residues. Unmatched junction bases numbered 6, after V lost 4 bases and J lost 0 bases. Germline values: CDR1 SEHNR, CDR2 FQNEAQ (reference sequence).

CDR3 residues: CASSLAVGGGGEKLFF. DNA of the CDR3: TGTGCCAGCAGCTTAGCGGTGGGGGGCGGAGGTGAAAAACTGTTTTTT. The V call is TRBV7-2, the J call TRBJ1-4; tentatively, D is TRBD1 (6 bases). Germline V gene data show CDR1 as SGHTA and CDR2 as FQGNSA. The CDR3 length is 16 residues. V dropped 0 bases and J dropped 7 bases, with 15 bases sitting between them.

This sequence joins TRBV10-3 and TRBJ1-2, with TRBD1 as a possible D gene (6 bases). The CDR3 is made up of 17 amino acids. Germline loops: CDR1 ENHRY, CDR2 SYGVKD. The V and J ends lost 0 bases and 6 bases respectively, with 20 bases between them. CDR3 protein: CAISESVPRGGADGYTF. The CDR3 coding sequence is TGTGCCATCAGTGAGTCGGTTCCGAGGGGGGGAGCTGATGGCTACACCTTC.

The chain joins TRBV28 to TRBJ2-1; TRBD2 aligns across 10 bases. Germline CDR1 and CDR2: MDHEN and SYDVKM. CDR3 length: 19 residues. V lost 3 bases to trimming and J lost 0 bases; unmatched junction nucleotides: 11. CDR3 coding DNA: TGTGCCAGCAGTTTCCGGACTAGCGGACCCAAGGGCTCCTACAATGAGCAGTTCTTC. Protein: CASSFRTSGPKGSYNEQFF.

The chain is built from TRBV11-2 and TRBJ1-4; D gene ambiguous. Germline lookup yields CDR1 SGHAT and CDR2 FQNNGV. With 0 bases removed from V and 8 bases from J, the gap between germline ends came to 13 bases. CDR3 length: 15 amino acids. This CDR3 is CASSLEGRRREKLFF. DNA for the CDR3: TGTGCCAGCAGCTTAGAGGGTAGGAGGCGAGAAAAACTGTTTTTT. Full variable domain (rest looked up from reference TRBV11-2 and TRBJ1-4): EAGVAQSPRYKIIEKRQSVAFWCNPISGHATLYWYQQILGQGPKLLIQFQNNGVVDDSQLPKDRFSAERLKGVDSTLKIQPAKLEDSAVYLCASSLEGRRREKLFFGSGTQLSVL.

This clone was detected a few times. The chain is built from TRBV9 and TRBJ2-6; D not certain. The V gene's germline CDR1 is SGDLS and CDR2 YYNGEE. Deletions cut 4 bases from V and 1 base from J, with 0 bases between. The CDR3 loop spans 12 amino acids. CDR3 in amino acids: CASSSGANVLTF. The CDR3 bases are TGTGCCAGCAGCTCTGGGGCCAACGTCCTGACTTTC.

The rearrangement uses TRBV6-4 and TRBJ1-5, with 10 positions matching TRBD1. Trimming removed 0 bases from V and 1 base from J; junction bases left unmatched: 0. The CDR3 runs to 16 residues. From germline, CDR1 is MRHNA and CDR2 SNTAGT. The CDR3 spells CASSDSGQGSNQPQHF. DNA of the CDR3: TGTGCCAGCAGTGACTCGGGACAGGGGAGCAATCAGCCCCAGCATTTT.

The chain is built from TRBV27 and TRBJ2-1, with 9 bases that match TRBD2. This CDR3 contains 13 residues. Per the germline V gene, CDR1 is MNHEY and CDR2 is SMNVEV (reference sequence). J lost 12 bases, V lost 3 bases, and 6 bases had no gene match. CDR3 sequence reads: CASSFGGLAAQFF. The CDR3 coding sequence is TGTGCCAGCAGTTTTGGGGGACTAGCCGCGCAGTTCTTC.

The chain recombines TRBV28 with TRBJ1-1, with unresolved D. Germline V gives CDR1 MDHEN, CDR2 SYDVKM. V dropped 1 base and J dropped 3 bases, with 15 bases sitting between them. This CDR3 contains 16 residues. The CDR3 DNA sequence: TGTGCCAGCAGTTTATACGCGGGAGGACGGTACACTGAAGCTTTCTTT. This gives the protein CASSLYAGGRYTEAFF.

The rearrangement links TRBV21-1 to TRBJ2-7; the table calls TRBD1, which could not be checked here. TRBV21-1 is designated a pseudogene. This CDR3 has 16 residues. The CDR3 nucleotides read TGTGCCAGCAGCAAAGCCCCTCGGGACACTACCTACGAGCAGTACTTC. This translates into CASSKAPRDTTYEQYF.

This chain connects TRBV28 to TRBJ1-5; the D gene is possibly TRBD1 (6 bases). This CDR3 spans 12 amino acids. Trimming pared 7 bases from V and 6 bases from J, leaving 10 bases between. From germline, CDR1 is MDHEN and CDR2 SYDVKM. This chain's CDR3 is CASTSGVQPQHF. CDR3 DNA sequence: TGTGCCAGCACTTCAGGGGTTCAGCCCCAGCATTTT.

In this sample, this clone turned up once. The CDR3 sequence is CASIGDDQETQYF. In DNA, the CDR3 is TGTGCCAGCATTGGGGACGACCAAGAGACCCAGTACTTC. The chain uses TRBV28 and TRBJ2-5; the D call may be TRBD1 or TRBD2 (5 bases each). The germline CDR1 and CDR2 sequences are MDHEN and SYDVKM. Trimming cost V 7 bases and J 0 bases, with 9 bases left between them. CDR3 length: 13 amino acids.

This clone was detected only once. This chain links TRBV5-1 with TRBJ1-3; D uncertain. The length of the CDR3 is 15 residues. V lost 4 bases to trimming and J lost 6 bases, with 17 bases between them. Germline-derived CDR1 and CDR2 are SGHRS and YFSETQ. The CDR3 region has the DNA TGCGCCAGCAGCGTGAGGGCGAGAGGTGAAAACACCATATATTTT. This translates into CASSVRARGENTIYF.

This chain uses TRBV27 with TRBJ2-7; tentatively, D is TRBD1 or TRBD2 (5 bases each). V lost 7 bases and J 7 bases, leaving 11 bases between the germline ends. There are 11 residues in the CDR3. Germline V gives CDR1 MNHEY, CDR2 SMNVEV (reference sequence). CDR3 loop: CASIGWGEQYF. The CDR3, as DNA: TGTGCCAGCATTGGCTGGGGGGAGCAGTACTTC.

The chain couples TRBV10-3 to TRBJ1-1; 10 bases map to TRBD1. The CDR3 consists of 19 residues. The germline V gene encodes CDR1 ENHRY and CDR2 SYGVKD. V lost 0 bases to trimming and J lost 5 bases; unmatched junction nucleotides: 15. CDR3 bases: TGTGCCATCAGTGAGTCGGAGACAGGGGGCGCGAGGAGGAGGACTGAAGCTTTCTTT. It encodes CAISESETGGARRRTEAFF.

The V gene is TRBV5-1, the J gene TRBJ2-3; 9 nucleotides align to TRBD1. This CDR3 is 13 amino acids long. Germline loops: CDR1 SGHRS, CDR2 YFSETQ. J lost 4 bases, V lost 7 bases, and 4 bases had no gene match. CDR3 nucleotide sequence: TGCGCCAGCGGGGGACAGGGTGCAGATACGCAGTATTTT. This encodes CASGGQGADTQYF.

V usage is TRBV7-2 and J usage is TRBJ2-1, with TRBD2 matching over 12 bases. After removal of 1 base from V and 3 bases from J, the junction contained 1 base not matched to a gene. Germline CDR1 SGHTA, CDR2 FQGNSA. CDR3 length equals 16 residues. The CDR3: CASSLGTSGNYNEQFF. The CDR3 DNA reads as TGTGCCAGCAGCTTAGGGACTAGCGGGAACTACAATGAGCAGTTCTTC.

The J gene is TRBJ1-1, the V gene TRBV7-6; D is uncertain. Looked up from germline, CDR1 is SGHVS and CDR2 is FNYEAQ. The CDR3 consists of 11 residues. Trimming stripped 7 bases from V and 6 bases from J, with 9 bases between. The CDR3 sequence: CASIATAEAFF. DNA for the CDR3: TGTGCCAGCATAGCTACGGCTGAAGCTTTCTTT.

The chain carries TRBV7-2 and TRBJ1-1, with unresolved D. The CDR3 runs to 16 residues. The germline gives CDR1 SGHTA, CDR2 FQGNSA. V lost 0 bases, J lost 3 bases, and 14 bases lay in between. CDR3 amino acids: CASSLAHNLDYTEAFF. CDR3 bases: TGTGCCAGCAGCTTAGCGCACAACCTGGACTACACTGAAGCTTTCTTT.

This chain joins TRBV19 and TRBJ1-4; possible D gene TRBD1, 6 bases. The germline gives CDR1 LNHDA, CDR2 SQIVND (reference sequence). This CDR3 comprises 16 residues. V dropped 6 bases and J dropped 3 bases, with 17 bases sitting between them. As DNA, the CDR3 is TGTGCCAGTAGGTCACAGGGATCCTCCGCTAATGAAAAACTGTTTTTT. Amino acids: CASRSQGSSANEKLFF.

J is TRBJ1-2 and V is TRBV4-1; D may be TRBD1 (6 bases). Germline loops: CDR1 MGHRA, CDR2 YSYEKL. Trimming pared 4 bases from V and 4 bases from J, leaving 13 bases between. This CDR3 has 14 amino acids. The CDR3 loop is CASSRGGGVYGYTF. The CDR3, as DNA: TGCGCCAGCAGCCGAGGGGGGGGAGTCTATGGCTACACCTTC.

J is TRBJ1-2 and V is TRBV9; D is undetermined. Trimming shortened V by 0 bases and J by 5 bases, and 23 bases separated the two germline ends. This CDR3 is built from 18 residues. The V gene's germline CDR1 is SGDLS and CDR2 YYNGEE. The CDR3 here is CASSVALPGSPQQYGYTF. Here the CDR3 DNA reads TGTGCCAGCAGCGTAGCCCTCCCCGGCAGTCCACAACAATATGGCTACACCTTC.

This chain joins TRBV2 and TRBJ2-5; D is possibly TRBD2 (5 bases). The germline V gene has CDR1 SNHLY and CDR2 FYNNEI. The CDR3 is 14 amino acids. Trimming shortened V by 2 bases and J by 3 bases, and 10 bases separated the two germline ends. CDR3 amino acids: CASSERTLEETQYF. CDR3 nucleotides: TGTGCCAGCAGTGAACGGACTTTAGAAGAGACCCAGTACTTC.

The J gene is TRBJ2-3, the V gene TRBV5-1; 7 bases agree with TRBD2. This CDR3 has 16 residues. Looked up from germline, CDR1 is SGHRS and CDR2 is YFSETQ. The junction had 4 bases not matched to a gene; V was cut back by 0 bases and J by 0 bases. CDR3 sequence (DNA): TGCGCCAGCAGCTTGGTGGCGGGAGCGAGCACAGATACGCAGTATTTT. This codes for CASSLVAGASTDTQYF.

The chain employs TRBV5-1 and TRBJ2-5; D remains ambiguous. CDR1 and CDR2 (germline): SGHRS, YFSETQ. CDR3 length: 15 residues. V gave up 4 bases and J gave up 3 bases, with 16 bases separating them. CDR3 amino acids: CASSPPSSHEETQYF. In DNA, the CDR3 is TGCGCCAGCAGCCCACCGTCTTCGCATGAAGAGACCCAGTACTTC.